The 24 T cell receptor beta chains listed next were all sequenced from one sample in a study of cytomegalovirus exposure and HLA in healthy donors. The study ran its PCR with 60 Vbeta and 13 Jbeta primers. Data came from immunoSEQ multiplex PCR; TCRdb stores just in-frame clones and leaves some out. The table lists about 140,000 clones, 75% of them singletons. The sample taken for sequencing was PBMCs. All receptors come from a man aged 40-50 years in good health and CMV-seronegative.

This clone has only one observation. The chain carries TRBV9 and TRBJ1-1; D is unresolved. CDR3 length: 13 residues. Trimming stripped 0 bases from V and 4 bases from J, with 7 bases between. Germline CDR1 SGDLS, CDR2 YYNGEE. This chain's CDR3 is CASSVEVGTEAFF. In nucleotides, the CDR3 is TGTGCCAGCAGCGTAGAAGTCGGCACTGAAGCTTTCTTT.

The V and J genes are TRBV11-2 and TRBJ2-5; 8 bases are shared with TRBD2. Germline lookup yields CDR1 SGHAT and CDR2 FQNNGV. The junction had 9 bases not matched to a gene; V was cut back by 2 bases and J by 7 bases. The CDR3 runs to 15 residues. CDR3 amino acids: CASSLFSGGPGTQYF. The CDR3 DNA is TGTGCCAGCAGCTTATTCTCGGGGGGGCCCGGGACCCAGTACTTC.

The chain carries TRBV9 and TRBJ2-3; a weak D match, TRBD1 (5 bases). The CDR3 has 15 amino acids. Trimming left V 0 bases short and J 2 bases short, with 10 bases between. CDR1 and CDR2 (germline): SGDLS, YYNGEE. The CDR3 nucleotides read TGTGCCAGCAGCGTAGCGGCAGGGTACACAGATACGCAGTATTTT. Its protein product is CASSVAAGYTDTQYF.

This chain joins TRBV5-1 and TRBJ2-5; TRBD2 matches at 14 bases. The germline CDR1 and CDR2 sequences are SGHRS and YFSETQ. V lost 4 bases and J lost 3; bases outside the gene matches: 5. CDR3 length: 16 residues. For the CDR3, the DNA is TGCGCCAGCAGCCAGACTAGCGGGGGGGCAGAAGAGACCCAGTACTTC. This sequence encodes CASSQTSGGAEETQYF.

V is TRBV18 and J is TRBJ1-5; 9 bases match TRBD1. The CDR3 is 15 amino acids. V lost 1 base, J lost 6 bases, and 4 bases stayed unmatched. Germline V gene sequence: CDR1 KGHSH, CDR2 LQKENI. CDR3 amino acids: CASSPRQGELQPQHF. The CDR3 region has the DNA TGTGCCAGCTCACCACGACAGGGGGAACTTCAGCCCCAGCATTTT.

The genes are TRBV27 and TRBJ2-1, with D tentatively TRBD2 (5 bases). The CDR3 length is 16 residues. Germline-derived CDR1 and CDR2 are MNHEY and SMNVEV (reference sequence). With 5 bases removed from V and 2 bases from J, the gap between germline ends came to 16 bases. The CDR3 nucleotides are TGTGCCAGCAGTAGCGGAGGTTTCCGGGCCTACAATGAGCAGTTCTTC. Amino acid sequence: CASSSGGFRAYNEQFF.

This chain links TRBV10-2 with TRBJ1-6; 8 nucleotides match TRBD1. The CDR3 loop spans 17 amino acids. The germline V gene has CDR1 WSHSY and CDR2 SAAADI. The trim removed 5 bases at V and 6 bases at J, leaving 12 bases unmatched. The CDR3 sequence: CASSSLYQTGANSPLHF. CDR3 sequence (DNA): TGCGCCAGCAGTTCCTTATATCAGACAGGGGCTAATTCACCCCTCCACTTT.

The chain is built from TRBV29-1 and TRBJ2-1; 9 positions match TRBD2. With 0 bases clipped from V and 0 bases from J, the junction kept 3 bases outside the gene matches. In germline, CDR1 is SQVTM, CDR2 ANQGSEA. This CDR3 spans 16 amino acids. The CDR3: CSVEDNSGGSYNEQFF. The CDR3 DNA reads as TGCAGCGTTGAAGATAATAGCGGGGGCTCCTACAATGAGCAGTTCTTC.

The chain is built from TRBV11-2 and TRBJ2-5, with 8 bases matching TRBD1. This CDR3 is 15 amino acids long. CDR1 SGHAT and CDR2 FQNNGV come from the germline V gene. J lost 5 bases, V lost 3 bases, and 8 bases had no gene match. The CDR3 coding sequence is TGTGCCAGCAGCTTCGGTTCCAGGGGGCCGGAGACCCAGTACTTC. Its translation is CASSFGSRGPETQYF.

This clone was observed a few times. The chain recombines TRBV7-9 with TRBJ1-1; D might be TRBD1 (6 bases). Germline lookup yields CDR1 SEHNR and CDR2 FQNEAQ (reference sequence). The ends were cut back, 5 bases at V and 0 bases at J, with 10 bases in the middle. This CDR3 comprises 14 residues. As DNA, the CDR3 is TGTGCCAGCAGCCAGCGGGACATGAACACTGAAGCTTTCTTT. Residues: CASSQRDMNTEAFF.

The V and J genes are TRBV9 and TRBJ1-1, with 10 nucleotides matching TRBD1. Germline values: CDR1 SGDLS, CDR2 YYNGEE. The CDR3 is 15 amino acids. V lost 3 bases to trimming and J lost 2 bases; unmatched junction nucleotides: 4. CDR3 sequence: CASSGGQGPNTEAFF. As DNA, the CDR3 is TGTGCCAGCAGCGGGGGACAGGGGCCTAACACTGAAGCTTTCTTT.

The V call is TRBV7-2, the J call TRBJ2-5; 7 bases line up with TRBD1. The germline CDR1 and CDR2 sequences are SGHTA and FQGNSA. The CDR3 consists of 16 residues. V shed 1 base, J shed 3 bases, and the junction held 8 bases outside the gene matches. DNA for the CDR3: TGTGCCAGCAGCTTAGGAGGGGGCGTAGGCGAAGAGACCCAGTACTTC. Translating it yields CASSLGGGVGEETQYF.

The CDR3 DNA reads as TGTGCCAGCAGCCCGGGGACAGGGAGGAACTATGGCTACACCTTC. It codes for CASSPGTGRNYGYTF. The chain carries TRBV7-2 and TRBJ1-2; 9 nucleotides match TRBD1. CDR3 length: 15 amino acids. CDR1 and CDR2 (germline): SGHTA, FQGNSA. Losses at the gene ends were 5 bases for V and 2 bases for J; bases not matched to a gene: 6.

The chain has TRBV6-1 and TRBJ2-7; the D is unclear. V lost 2 bases and J lost 6, with 8 bases in between. The CDR3 consists of 12 residues. Germline V gene lookup returns CDR1 MNHNS and CDR2 SASEGT. CDR3 nucleotide sequence: TGTGCCAGCAGTGAAATTGAGTTCGAGCAGTACTTC. Its protein product is CASSEIEFEQYF.

This clone was seen just once. This chain joins TRBV27 and TRBJ1-4, with TRBD1 identical over 8 bases. The CDR3 length is 16 residues. CDR1 MNHEY and CDR2 SMNVEV come from the germline V gene (reference sequence). V lost 6 bases and J lost 7; bases outside the gene matches: 13. This chain's CDR3 is CASSTRQGMEGEKLFF. DNA for the CDR3: TGTGCCAGCAGCACCCGACAGGGGATGGAGGGTGAAAAACTGTTTTTT.

This clone was seen only a few times. The chain is built from TRBV6-5 and TRBJ2-7, with a possible D match to TRBD2 (5 bases). This CDR3 contains 12 residues. Germline V gene data show CDR1 as MNHEY and CDR2 as SVGAGI. The V end was cut by 3 bases, the J end by 3 bases, with 6 bases between. In DNA, the CDR3 is TGTGCCAGCAGTTATGAGGGCTACGAGCAGTACTTC. This gives the protein CASSYEGYEQYF.

The gene calls are TRBV6-4 and TRBJ2-1, with D tentatively TRBD2 (6 bases). Germline CDR1 is MRHNA and CDR2 is SNTAGT. The CDR3 totals 15 residues. V was pared by 4 bases and J by 0 bases, with 10 bases between. CDR3 protein: CASSVRGSSYNEQFF. Here the CDR3 DNA reads TGTGCCAGCAGTGTTCGGGGGAGCTCCTACAATGAGCAGTTCTTC.

This chain uses TRBV5-4 with TRBJ2-3, with TRBD2 identical over 11 bases. The germline V gene has CDR1 SGHNT and CDR2 YYREEE (reference sequence). This CDR3 comprises 17 residues. With 2 bases clipped from V and 1 base from J, the junction kept 6 bases outside the gene matches. The CDR3 here is CASSLASGGLGTDTQYF. The CDR3 region has the DNA TGTGCCAGCAGCTTAGCTAGCGGGGGGTTGGGCACAGATACGCAGTATTTT. Complete variable domain (other parts from reference TRBV5-4 and TRBJ2-3): ETGVTQSPTHLIKTRGQQVTLRCSSQSGHNTVSWYQQALGQGPQFIFQYYREEENGRGNFPPRFSGLQFPNYSSELNVNALELDDSALYLCASSLASGGLGTDTQYFGPGTRLTVL.

This clone has just one count. The chain is built from TRBV18 and TRBJ1-4; 9 bases agree with TRBD1. J gave up 6 bases and V 6 bases, and 8 bases lay outside the gene matches. The CDR3 contains 15 residues. Per the germline V gene, CDR1 is KGHSH and CDR2 is LQKENI. CDR3 protein: CASSLSWDRDEKLFF. The CDR3 coding sequence is TGTGCCAGCTCCCTTAGTTGGGACAGGGATGAAAAACTGTTTTTT.

The chain has TRBV7-8 and TRBJ1-4; possible D gene TRBD1, 6 bases. Trimming pared 0 bases from V and 5 bases from J, leaving 16 bases between. The CDR3 is 17 amino acids. The germline gives CDR1 SGHVS, CDR2 FQNEAQ. DNA for the CDR3: TGTGCCAGCAGCTTAGCGCTAGTACAGGGCAGCAATGAAAAACTGTTTTTT. Residues: CASSLALVQGSNEKLFF.

This chain connects TRBV13 to TRBJ2-3; a possible D gene is TRBD1 (6 bases). Germline V gene sequence: CDR1 PRHDT, CDR2 FYEKMQ (reference sequence). The length of the CDR3 is 14 residues. Deletions cut 5 bases from V and 1 base from J, with 10 bases between. Written as DNA, the CDR3 is TGTGCCAGCAGCCTAAGACAGGGCACAGATACGCAGTATTTT. Translated: CASSLRQGTDTQYF.

The rearrangement joins TRBV7-9 to TRBJ2-7; 10 nucleotides line up with TRBD2. This CDR3 region has 14 residues. V lost 5 bases to trimming and J lost 7 bases; unmatched junction nucleotides: 8. Germline CDR1 is SEHNR and CDR2 is FQNEAQ (reference sequence). The CDR3 DNA is TGTGCCAGCAGCGGAGAGCGGGGGGGCTGGGAGCAGTACTTC. It codes for CASSGERGGWEQYF.

This chain links TRBV28 with TRBJ2-1; D might be TRBD1 (5 bases). V was shortened by 3 bases and J by 8 bases, with 26 bases between the two germline ends. The CDR3 sequence is 18 residues long. The germline V gene has CDR1 MDHEN and CDR2 SYDVKM. CDR3 sequence: CASSFTDSSTFRLYEQFF. DNA of the CDR3: TGTGCCAGCAGTTTTACCGACAGTAGCACCTTTCGCCTATATGAGCAGTTCTTC.

The chain combines TRBV5-1 with TRBJ2-5; 8 nucleotides agree with TRBD1. There are 13 residues in the CDR3. Germline CDR1 and CDR2: SGHRS and YFSETQ. Trimming removed 4 bases from V and 4 bases from J; junction bases left unmatched: 3. The CDR3 spells CASSPDRGETQYF. The CDR3 DNA is TGCGCCAGCAGCCCAGACAGGGGAGAGACCCAGTACTTC. The whole variable domain, filled in from reference TRBV5-1 and TRBJ2-5, reads KAGVTQTPRYLIKTRGQQVTLSCSPISGHRSVSWYQQTPGQGLQFLFEYFSETQRNKGNFPGRFSGRQFSNSRSEMNVSTLELGDSALYLCASSPDRGETQYFGPGTRLLVL.